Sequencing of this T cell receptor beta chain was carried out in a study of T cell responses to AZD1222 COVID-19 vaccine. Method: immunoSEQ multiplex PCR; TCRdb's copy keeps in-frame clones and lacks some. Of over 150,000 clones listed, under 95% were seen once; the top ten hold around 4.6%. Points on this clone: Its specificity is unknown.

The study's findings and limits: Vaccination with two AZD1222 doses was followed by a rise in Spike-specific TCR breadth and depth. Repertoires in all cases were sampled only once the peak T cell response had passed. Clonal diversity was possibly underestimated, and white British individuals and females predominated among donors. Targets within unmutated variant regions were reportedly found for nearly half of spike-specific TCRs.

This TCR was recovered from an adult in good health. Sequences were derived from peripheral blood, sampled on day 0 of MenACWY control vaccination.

This CDR3 reads CASSFELGARSYEQYF. The CDR3 coding sequence is TGTGCCAGCAGCTTCGAATTGGGGGCCCGATCCTACGAGCAGTACTTC. The V and J genes are TRBV7-9 and TRBJ2-7; tentative D call: TRBD1 (6 bases). The ends were cut back, 3 bases at V and 1 base at J, with 16 bases in the middle. Germline CDR1 reads SEHNR; CDR2 reads FQNEAQ (reference sequence). The CDR3 spans 16 residues.